Each of the 7 T cell receptor beta chains below was sequenced from the same sample in a study of T cell responses to AZD1222 COVID-19 vaccine. Assay: immunoSEQ multiplex PCR; the TCRdb copy retains only in-frame clones and omits some. The sample holds approximately 75,000 clones, about nine tenths seen once. Here the sequenced sample was peripheral blood, taken 28 days after the second AZD1222 dose. The source of these receptors is an adult who received the AZD1222 COVID-19 vaccine.

DNA of the CDR3: TGTGCCTGGAGGGATATACCCTCTGGAAACACCATATATTTT. This codes for CAWRDIPSGNTIYF. The V and J genes are TRBV30 and TRBJ1-3; D gene ambiguous. The ends were cut back, 3 bases at V and 0 bases at J, with 9 bases in the middle. This CDR3 has 14 amino acids. The germline V gene encodes CDR1 GTSNPN and CDR2 SVGIG (reference sequence).

The chain is built from TRBV7-2 and TRBJ2-1; D call uncertain. Germline CDR1 and CDR2: SGHTA and FQGNSA. The germline V and J ends were trimmed by 5 bases and 0 bases, with 11 bases remaining between them. The CDR3 extends over 15 amino acids. CDR3: CASSPADRSYNEQFF. The CDR3 DNA reads as TGTGCCAGCAGCCCCGCCGACCGCTCCTACAATGAGCAGTTCTTC. Together with reference TRBV7-2 and TRBJ2-1, the CDR3 gives the full variable domain: GAGVSQSPSNKVTEKGKDVELRCDPISGHTALYWYRQSLGQGLEFLIYFQGNSAPDKSGLPSDRFSAERTGGSVSTLTIQRTQQEDSAVYLCASSPADRSYNEQFFGPGTRLTVL.

This rearrangement joins TRBV5-1 to TRBJ2-1; tentatively, D is TRBD1 or TRBD2 (5 bases each). Trimming shortened V by 4 bases and J by 5 bases, and 10 bases separated the two germline ends. CDR3 length: 13 amino acids. Germline V gene sequence: CDR1 SGHRS, CDR2 YFSETQ. CDR3 DNA: TGCGCCAGCAGCCGAGAGGGGAACAATGAGCAGTTCTTC. It is translated as CASSREGNNEQFF.

The V call is TRBV5-1, the J call TRBJ1-2, with D possibly TRBD1 on 5 matching bases. The germline gives CDR1 SGHRS, CDR2 YFSETQ. The length of the CDR3 is 13 residues. V was clipped by 6 bases and J by 2 bases, with 11 bases between them. This chain's CDR3 is CASKETANYGYTF. Here the CDR3 DNA reads TGCGCCAGCAAAGAGACAGCGAACTATGGCTACACCTTC.

The chain has TRBV5-1 and TRBJ2-2; a possible D gene is TRBD2 (6 bases). The V and J ends lost 5 bases and 0 bases respectively, with 11 bases between them. The CDR3 contains 15 residues. CDR1 SGHRS and CDR2 YFSETQ come from the germline V gene. CDR3 nucleotides: TGCGCCAGCAGGCGGGGTTATACGAACACCGGGGAGCTGTTTTTT. Protein product: CASRRGYTNTGELFF.

The sample holds one count of this clone. The rearrangement links TRBV7-2 to TRBJ2-3, with no clear D. The CDR3 runs to 12 residues. Germline loops: CDR1 SGHTA, CDR2 FQGNSA. The V gene lost 2 bases and the J gene lost 0 bases, with 0 bases spanning the gap. The CDR3 DNA sequence: TGTGCCAGCAGCTTAAGCACAGATACGCAGTATTTT. This sequence encodes CASSLSTDTQYF.

The CDR3 DNA sequence: TGTGCCAGTAGTTTACGACAGAAGCCAAATGAAAAACTGTTTTTT. It encodes CASSLRQKPNEKLFF. The V gene is TRBV19, the J gene TRBJ1-4; weak D call: TRBD1 (5 bases). Trimming stripped 5 bases from V and 5 bases from J, with 15 bases between. There are 15 residues in the CDR3. Germline CDR1 reads LNHDA; CDR2 reads SQIVND (reference sequence).